This TCR beta chain came from a study of cytomegalovirus exposure and HLA in healthy donors. The CDR3 spans 15 residues. The germline CDR1 and CDR2 sequences are SGHRS and YFSETQ. Trimming took off 4 bases at V and 1 base at J, with 14 bases between the two ends. Study-level results: Among immune exposure information, only CMV serostatus was available. Presence/absence analyses rested on an assumption that sequencing depth was roughly uniform across donors. Earlier analysis yielded a pattern in which most TCR beta V segments were productive about 90% or about 30% of the time.

The PCR used 60 Vbeta and 13 Jbeta primers. Method: immunoSEQ multiplex PCR; TCRdb's copy keeps in-frame clones and lacks some. Among roughly 120,000 clones listed, about 86% were seen once. About this clone: The target antigen is unknown.

This chain connects TRBV5-1 to TRBJ2-5, with D unresolved. The specimen was PBMCs. This clonotype was sampled from a woman in her thirties or forties in good health and CMV-seronegative. In DNA, the CDR3 is TGCGCCAGCAGCGTAACCCGGGTTACCCAAGAGACCCAGTACTTC. Translation gives CASSVTRVTQETQYF.